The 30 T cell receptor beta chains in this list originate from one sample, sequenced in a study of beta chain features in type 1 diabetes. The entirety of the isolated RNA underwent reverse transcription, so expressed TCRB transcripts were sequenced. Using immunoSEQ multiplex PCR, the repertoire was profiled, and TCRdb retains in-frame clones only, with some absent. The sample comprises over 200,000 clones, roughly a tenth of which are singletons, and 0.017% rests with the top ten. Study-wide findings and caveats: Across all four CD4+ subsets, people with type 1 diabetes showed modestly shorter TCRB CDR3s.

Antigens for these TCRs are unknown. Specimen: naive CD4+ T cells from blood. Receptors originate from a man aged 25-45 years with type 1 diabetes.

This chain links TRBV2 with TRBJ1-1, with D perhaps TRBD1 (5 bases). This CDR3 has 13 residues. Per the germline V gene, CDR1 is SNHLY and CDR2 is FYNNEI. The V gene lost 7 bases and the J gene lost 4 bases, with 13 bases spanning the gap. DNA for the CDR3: TGTGCCAGCATATACACAGGCGGCACTGAAGCTTTCTTT. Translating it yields CASIYTGGTEAFF.

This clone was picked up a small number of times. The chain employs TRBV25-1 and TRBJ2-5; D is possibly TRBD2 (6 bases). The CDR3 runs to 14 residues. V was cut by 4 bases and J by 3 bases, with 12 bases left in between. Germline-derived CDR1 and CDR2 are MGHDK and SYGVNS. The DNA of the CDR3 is TGTGCCAGCAGTGTATCGCGGGGCGAAGAGACCCAGTACTTC. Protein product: CASSVSRGEETQYF. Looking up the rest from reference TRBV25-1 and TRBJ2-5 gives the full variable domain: EADIYQTPRYLVIGTGKKITLECSQTMGHDKMYWYQQDPGMELHLIHYSYGVNSTEKGDLSSESTVSRIRTEHFPLTLESARPSHTSQYLCASSVSRGEETQYFGPGTRLLVL.

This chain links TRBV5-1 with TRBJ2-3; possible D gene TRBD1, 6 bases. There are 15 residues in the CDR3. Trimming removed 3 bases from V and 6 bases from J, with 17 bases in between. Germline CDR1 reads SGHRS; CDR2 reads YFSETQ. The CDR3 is CASSWGTLRDDTQYF. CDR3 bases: TGCGCCAGCAGCTGGGGGACACTTAGGGACGATACGCAGTATTTT.

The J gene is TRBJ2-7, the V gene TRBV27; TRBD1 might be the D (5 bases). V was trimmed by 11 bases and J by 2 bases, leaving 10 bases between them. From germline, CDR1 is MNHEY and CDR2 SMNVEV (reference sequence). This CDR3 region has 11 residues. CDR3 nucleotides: TGTGCCGTCAGGGTTGCCTACGAGCAGTACTTC. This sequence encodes CAVRVAYEQYF.

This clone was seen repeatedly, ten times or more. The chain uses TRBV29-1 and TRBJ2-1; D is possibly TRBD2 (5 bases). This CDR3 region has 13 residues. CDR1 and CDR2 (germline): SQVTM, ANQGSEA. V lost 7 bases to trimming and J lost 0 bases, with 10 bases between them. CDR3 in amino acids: CSATGSSYNEQFF. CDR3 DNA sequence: TGCAGCGCAACGGGGAGCTCCTACAATGAGCAGTTCTTC.

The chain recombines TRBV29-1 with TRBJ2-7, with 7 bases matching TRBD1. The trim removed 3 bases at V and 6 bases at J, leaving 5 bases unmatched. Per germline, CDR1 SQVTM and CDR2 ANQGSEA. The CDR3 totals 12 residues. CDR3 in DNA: TGCAGCGTTGATAGGGGGCAAGGCGAGCAGTACTTC. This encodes CSVDRGQGEQYF.

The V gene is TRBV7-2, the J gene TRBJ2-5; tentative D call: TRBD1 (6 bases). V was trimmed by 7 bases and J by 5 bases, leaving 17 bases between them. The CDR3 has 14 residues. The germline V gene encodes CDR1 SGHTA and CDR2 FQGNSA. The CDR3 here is CASTQQGLSETQYF. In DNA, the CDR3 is TGTGCCAGCACCCAACAGGGATTATCGGAGACCCAGTACTTC.

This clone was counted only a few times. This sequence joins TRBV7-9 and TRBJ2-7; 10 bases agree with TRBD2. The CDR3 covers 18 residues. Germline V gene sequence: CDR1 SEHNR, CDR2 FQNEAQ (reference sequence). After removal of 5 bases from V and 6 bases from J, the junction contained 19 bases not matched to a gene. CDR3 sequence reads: CASSPPGLAGASLGEQYF. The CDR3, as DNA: TGTGCCAGCAGCCCCCCGGGGCTAGCGGGGGCCTCACTCGGCGAGCAGTACTTC.

The CDR3 sequence: CASRSSSYGYTF. CDR3 sequence (DNA): TGTGCCAGCAGAAGCTCATCCTATGGCTACACCTTC. This sequence joins TRBV14 and TRBJ1-2; D uncertain. CDR3 length equals 12 residues. V was cut by 6 bases and J by 4 bases, with 9 bases left in between. The germline V gene encodes CDR1 SGHDN and CDR2 FVKESK.

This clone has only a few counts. CDR3 nucleotides: TGTGCCAGCAGCTTGGCGGGGGGCGTCCAAGAGACCCAGTACTTC. As protein: CASSLAGGVQETQYF. The rearrangement joins TRBV5-4 to TRBJ2-5, with D perhaps TRBD2 (7 bases). Per the germline V gene, CDR1 is SGHNT and CDR2 is YYREEE (reference sequence). Trimming removed 0 bases at V and 1 base at J, with 10 bases between. CDR3 size: 15 residues.

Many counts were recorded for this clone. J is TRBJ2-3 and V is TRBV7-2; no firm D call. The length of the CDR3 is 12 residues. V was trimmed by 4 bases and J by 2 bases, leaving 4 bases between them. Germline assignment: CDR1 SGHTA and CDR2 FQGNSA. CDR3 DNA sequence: TGTGCCAGCAGCTCCTCCACAGATACGCAGTATTTT. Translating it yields CASSSSTDTQYF.

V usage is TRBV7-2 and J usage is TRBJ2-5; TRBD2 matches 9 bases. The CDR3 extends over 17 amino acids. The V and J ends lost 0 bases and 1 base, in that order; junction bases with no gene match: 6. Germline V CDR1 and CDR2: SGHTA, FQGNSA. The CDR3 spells CASSLALGTSTQETQYF. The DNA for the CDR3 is TGTGCCAGCAGCTTAGCGTTAGGGACTAGCACCCAAGAGACCCAGTACTTC. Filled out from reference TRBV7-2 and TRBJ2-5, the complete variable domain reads GAGVSQSPSNKVTEKGKDVELRCDPISGHTALYWYRQSLGQGLEFLIYFQGNSAPDKSGLPSDRFSAERTGGSVSTLTIQRTQQEDSAVYLCASSLALGTSTQETQYFGPGTRLLVL.

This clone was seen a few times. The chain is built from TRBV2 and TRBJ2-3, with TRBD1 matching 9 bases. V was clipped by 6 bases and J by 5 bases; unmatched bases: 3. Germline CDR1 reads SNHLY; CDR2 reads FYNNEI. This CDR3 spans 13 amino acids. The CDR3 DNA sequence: TGTGCCAGCAGAGAGGACAGGGGAGATACGCAGTATTTT. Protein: CASREDRGDTQYF.

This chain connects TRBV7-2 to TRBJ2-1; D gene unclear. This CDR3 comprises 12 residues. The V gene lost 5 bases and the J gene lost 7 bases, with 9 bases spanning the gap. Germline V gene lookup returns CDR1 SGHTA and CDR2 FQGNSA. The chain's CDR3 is CASSAQTNEQFF. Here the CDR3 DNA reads TGTGCCAGCAGCGCACAGACAAATGAGCAGTTCTTC.

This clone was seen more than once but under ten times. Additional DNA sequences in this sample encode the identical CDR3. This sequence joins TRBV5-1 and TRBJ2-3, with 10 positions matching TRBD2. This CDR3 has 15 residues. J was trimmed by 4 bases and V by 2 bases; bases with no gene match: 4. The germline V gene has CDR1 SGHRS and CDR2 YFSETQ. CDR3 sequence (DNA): TGCGCCAGCAGCTTAAGCGGGGGGGCGCCAGATACGCAGTATTTT. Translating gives CASSLSGGAPDTQYF.

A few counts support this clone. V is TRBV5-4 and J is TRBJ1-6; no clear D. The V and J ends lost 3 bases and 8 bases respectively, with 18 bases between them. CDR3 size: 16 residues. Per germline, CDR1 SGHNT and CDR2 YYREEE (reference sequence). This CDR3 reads CASSSAVGGLDSPLHF. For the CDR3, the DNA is TGTGCCAGCAGCTCCGCCGTTGGCGGGCTTGATTCACCCCTCCACTTT.

The CDR3 nucleotides read TGTGCCAGCAGCGAGCCTGCGCGGGGCAATGAGCAGTTCTTC. It codes for CASSEPARGNEQFF. This chain uses TRBV7-8 with TRBJ2-1, with a weak D call TRBD2 (6 bases). The V and J ends lost 5 bases and 6 bases respectively, with 14 bases between them. The CDR3 spans 14 residues. Germline CDR1 and CDR2: SGHVS and FQNEAQ.

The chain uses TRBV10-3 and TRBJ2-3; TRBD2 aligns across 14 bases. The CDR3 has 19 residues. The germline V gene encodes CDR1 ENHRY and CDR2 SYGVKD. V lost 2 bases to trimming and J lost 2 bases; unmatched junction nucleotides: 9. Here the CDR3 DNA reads TGTGCCATCAGTGAGGGCCTCCCGGGACTAGCGGGGGACACAGATACGCAGTATTTT. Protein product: CAISEGLPGLAGDTDTQYF.

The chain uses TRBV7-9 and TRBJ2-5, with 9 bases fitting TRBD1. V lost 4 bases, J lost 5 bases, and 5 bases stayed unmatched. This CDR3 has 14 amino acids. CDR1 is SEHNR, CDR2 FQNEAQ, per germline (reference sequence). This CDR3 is CASSSTGGAETQYF. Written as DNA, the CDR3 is TGTGCCAGCAGCTCCACAGGGGGCGCGGAGACCCAGTACTTC.

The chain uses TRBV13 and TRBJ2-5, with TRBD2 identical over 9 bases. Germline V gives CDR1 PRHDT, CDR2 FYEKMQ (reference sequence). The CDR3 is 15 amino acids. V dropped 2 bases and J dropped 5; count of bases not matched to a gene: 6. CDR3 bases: TGTGCCAGCAGCTTAAGGCTAGCGGGGAGGGAGACCCAGTACTTC. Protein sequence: CASSLRLAGRETQYF.

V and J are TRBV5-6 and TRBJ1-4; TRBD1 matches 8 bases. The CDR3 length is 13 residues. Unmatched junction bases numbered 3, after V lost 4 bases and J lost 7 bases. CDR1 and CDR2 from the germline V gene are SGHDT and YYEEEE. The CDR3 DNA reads TGTGCCAGCAGCCTCGACAGGGGTGAAAAACTGTTTTTT. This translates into CASSLDRGEKLFF.

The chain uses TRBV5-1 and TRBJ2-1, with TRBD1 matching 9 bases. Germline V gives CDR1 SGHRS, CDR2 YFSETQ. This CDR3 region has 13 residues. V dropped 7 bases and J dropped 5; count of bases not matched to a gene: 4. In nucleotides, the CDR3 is TGCGCCAGCCGCCGGGACAGGGACAATGAGCAGTTCTTC. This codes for CASRRDRDNEQFF.

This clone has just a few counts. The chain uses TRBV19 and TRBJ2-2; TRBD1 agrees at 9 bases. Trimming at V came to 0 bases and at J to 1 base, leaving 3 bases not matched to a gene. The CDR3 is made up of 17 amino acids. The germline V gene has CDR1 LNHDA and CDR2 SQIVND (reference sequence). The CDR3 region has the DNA TGTGCCAGTAGTATAGATCACAGGGGGCGGAACACCGGGGAGCTGTTTTTT. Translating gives CASSIDHRGRNTGELFF.

The CDR3 DNA follows: TGTGCCAGCCGCGGGACGTATCATAACTATGGCTACACCTTC. Protein sequence: CASRGTYHNYGYTF. The rearrangement uses TRBV13 and TRBJ1-2; perhaps TRBD1 as D (5 bases). Trimming took off 8 bases at V and 1 base at J, with 14 bases between the two ends. The CDR3 is made up of 14 amino acids. Germline loops: CDR1 PRHDT, CDR2 FYEKMQ (reference sequence).

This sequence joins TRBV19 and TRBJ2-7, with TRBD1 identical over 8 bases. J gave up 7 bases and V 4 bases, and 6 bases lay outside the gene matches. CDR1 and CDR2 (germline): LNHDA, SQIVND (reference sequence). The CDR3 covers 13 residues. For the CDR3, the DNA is TGTGCCAGTAGTACCGGACAGGGTTTGGAGCAGTACTTC. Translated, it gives CASSTGQGLEQYF.

The chain's CDR3 is CASKPGQADPPLHF. The CDR3 DNA is TGTGCCAGCAAGCCGGGACAGGCCGATCCACCCCTCCACTTT. The chain joins TRBV28 to TRBJ1-6; the match to TRBD1 covers 8 bases. CDR1 and CDR2 (germline): MDHEN, SYDVKM. The CDR3 runs 14 residues. V shed 7 bases, J shed 11 bases, and the junction held 10 bases outside the gene matches. The entire variable domain, with the rest obtained from reference TRBV28 and TRBJ1-6, is as follows: DVKVTQSSRYLVKRTGEKVFLECVQDMDHENMFWYRQDPGLGLRLIYFSYDVKMKEKGDIPEGYSVSREKKERFSLILESASTNQTSMYLCASKPGQADPPLHFGNGTRLTVT.

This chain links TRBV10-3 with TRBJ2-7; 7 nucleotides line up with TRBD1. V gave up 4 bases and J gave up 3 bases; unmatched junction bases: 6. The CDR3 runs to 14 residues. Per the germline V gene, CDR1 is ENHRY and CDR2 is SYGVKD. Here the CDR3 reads CAISARDRNYEQYF. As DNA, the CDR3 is TGTGCCATCAGTGCTAGGGACAGAAACTACGAGCAGTACTTC.

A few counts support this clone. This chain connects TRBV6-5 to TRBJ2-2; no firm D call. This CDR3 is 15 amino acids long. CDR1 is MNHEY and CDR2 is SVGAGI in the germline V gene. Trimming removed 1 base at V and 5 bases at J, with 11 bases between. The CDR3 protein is CASSYLARRTGELFF. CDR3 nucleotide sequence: TGTGCCAGCAGTTACTTGGCTAGAAGGACCGGGGAGCTGTTTTTT.

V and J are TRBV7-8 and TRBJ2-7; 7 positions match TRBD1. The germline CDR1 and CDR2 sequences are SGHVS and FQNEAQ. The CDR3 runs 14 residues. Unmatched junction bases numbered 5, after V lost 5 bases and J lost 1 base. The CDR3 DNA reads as TGTGCCAGCAGCGCCAGGGGGAAGTCCTACGAGCAGTACTTC. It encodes CASSARGKSYEQYF. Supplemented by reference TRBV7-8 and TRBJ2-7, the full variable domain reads GAGVSQSPRYKVAKRGQDVALRCDPISGHVSLFWYQQALGQGPEFLTYFQNEAQLDKSGLPSDRFFAERPEGSVSTLKIQRTQQEDSAVYLCASSARGKSYEQYFGPGTRLTVT.

This CDR3 reads CASSRSGGRETQYF. The CDR3 nucleotides are TGTGCCAGTAGTAGGTCGGGTGGGAGAGAGACCCAGTACTTC. This chain joins TRBV19 and TRBJ2-5, with D perhaps matching TRBD2 (5 bases). The CDR3 loop spans 14 amino acids. CDR1 is LNHDA and CDR2 is SQIVND in the germline V gene (reference sequence). V dropped 4 bases and J dropped 4 bases, with 13 bases sitting between them.